Listed here are 31 T cell receptor beta chains from one sample, sequenced in a study of graft-versus-host responses after intestinal transplantation. Sequenced by immunoSEQ multiplex PCR; TCRdb stores in-frame clones only, minus some. The sample consists of around 16,000 clones, over 75% of them appearing once. Sample: bone marrow, taken less than 130 days after intestinal transplantation. Every receptor here comes from a human patient who received an intestinal transplant, so some T cells may come from the graft donor.

CDR3 region: CASSPGQGAYEQYF. The CDR3 nucleotides are TGTGCCAGCAGCCCGGGACAGGGGGCTTACGAGCAGTACTTC. The rearrangement uses TRBV21-1 and TRBJ2-7; the tabulated D call, TRBD1, remains unverified against the DNA. TRBV21-1 is listed as a pseudogene. This CDR3 region has 14 residues.

The chain uses TRBV28 and TRBJ2-4, with D unclear. The germline V gene encodes CDR1 MDHEN and CDR2 SYDVKM. CDR3 size: 12 residues. Trimming removed 7 bases at V and 0 bases at J, with 4 bases between. The CDR3 region is CASTLAKNIQYF. The DNA of the CDR3 is TGTGCCAGCACATTAGCCAAAAACATTCAGTACTTC.

This clone has a handful of counts. The chain joins TRBV9 to TRBJ2-7, with 8 bases lining up with TRBD2. The V gene end was trimmed by 3 bases and the J gene end by 5 bases; junction bases not matched to a gene: 7. The V gene's germline CDR1 is SGDLS and CDR2 YYNGEE. This CDR3 is built from 14 residues. The CDR3 nucleotides read TGTGCCAGCAGCGCGAGCGGGAGTAACGACGAGCAGTACTTC. It codes for CASSASGSNDEQYF.

The chain has TRBV7-3 and TRBJ2-1; D possibly corresponds to TRBD1 (6 bases). The V gene lost 6 bases and the J gene lost 8 bases, with 14 bases spanning the gap. Per germline, CDR1 SGHTA and CDR2 FQGTGA. This CDR3 contains 13 residues. The CDR3 spells CASSLLEGDEQFF. CDR3 coding DNA: TGTGCCAGCAGTTTGCTCGAGGGGGATGAGCAGTTCTTC.

The chain links TRBV5-6 to TRBJ1-4; D call uncertain. Germline V gene sequence: CDR1 SGHDT, CDR2 YYEEEE. The CDR3 totals 15 residues. V was clipped by 0 bases and J by 8 bases, with 14 bases between them. CDR3 sequence reads: CASSLGPVGKEKLFF. In DNA form, the CDR3 reads TGTGCCAGCAGCTTGGGGCCAGTTGGGAAAGAAAAACTGTTTTTT.

The table lists this clone with a few counts. Other DNA variants within this sample encode the same CDR3. This chain links TRBV9 with TRBJ2-3; 7 bases map to TRBD2. Trimming at V came to 0 bases and at J to 4 bases, leaving 8 bases not matched to a gene. CDR1 and CDR2 (germline): SGDLS, YYNGEE. The CDR3 is 16 amino acids. The CDR3 DNA is TGTGCCAGCAGCGTAGCGGGGCGGGAGAGGGCAGATACGCAGTATTTT. Protein product: CASSVAGRERADTQYF.

J is TRBJ2-5 and V is TRBV14, with D possibly TRBD1 on 6 matching bases. This CDR3 contains 14 residues. Trimming pared 1 base from V and 1 base from J, leaving 7 bases between. Germline V lookup: CDR1 SGHDN, CDR2 FVKESK. In nucleotides, the CDR3 is TGTGCCAGCAGCCAAGTCAGGGGCCAAGAGACCCAGTACTTC. It specifies CASSQVRGQETQYF.

This clone was seen only a few times. CDR3 sequence (DNA): TGCGCCAGCAGCCAAGTCGCAGGGTCACATCAGCCCCAGCATTTT. Protein sequence: CASSQVAGSHQPQHF. The chain uses TRBV4-3 and TRBJ1-5, with D tentatively TRBD1 (5 bases). V was cut by 1 base and J by 5 bases, with 12 bases left in between. The CDR3 is 15 residues long. In germline, CDR1 is LGHNA, CDR2 YSLEER.

The V and J genes are TRBV2 and TRBJ2-1, with D perhaps matching TRBD2 (5 bases). This CDR3 comprises 17 residues. Germline CDR1 SNHLY, CDR2 FYNNEI. V was cut by 3 bases and J by 0 bases, with 15 bases left in between. The CDR3 region is CASSEITPGSSYNEQFF. As DNA, the CDR3 is TGTGCCAGCAGTGAGATCACCCCTGGGAGCTCCTACAATGAGCAGTTCTTC.

The chain carries TRBV6-4 and TRBJ2-1, with 14 nucleotides matching TRBD2. The trim removed 4 bases at V and 10 bases at J, leaving 6 bases unmatched. The CDR3 is made up of 15 amino acids. Germline V lookup: CDR1 MRHNA, CDR2 SNTAGT. DNA of the CDR3: TGTGCCAGCAGTGTTGGGACTAGCGGGAGTAACGAGCAGTTCTTC. Translating it yields CASSVGTSGSNEQFF.

For this clone: A much larger clonotype is one base distant, so this may be a read error. The sample holds other DNA sequences that translate to the same CDR3. The chain employs TRBV5-8 and TRBJ1-1; TRBD1 might be the D (6 bases). The germline V gene has CDR1 SGHTS and CDR2 YDEGEE. Deletions cut 1 base from V and 5 bases from J, with 6 bases between. The CDR3 loop spans 12 amino acids. CDR3 region: CASSLRGTEAFF. Written as DNA, the CDR3 is TGTGCCAGCAGCTTGAGGGGGACTGAAGCTTTCTTT.

The chain links TRBV29-1 to TRBJ1-1; TRBD1 might be the D (5 bases). From germline, CDR1 is SQVTM and CDR2 ANQGSEA. Between the trimmed V and J ends, which lost 0 bases and 4 bases, there was a span of 12 bases. The CDR3 runs 14 residues. The CDR3 region has the DNA TGCAGCGTTGAAGAGGGGGGTTGGGGCACTGAAGCTTTCTTT. This encodes CSVEEGGWGTEAFF.

The V call is TRBV27, the J call TRBJ2-7, with a possible D match to TRBD1 (6 bases). Germline lookup yields CDR1 MNHEY and CDR2 SMNVEV (reference sequence). The CDR3 totals 18 residues. Trimming removed 2 bases from V and 3 bases from J, with 23 bases in between. The CDR3 bases are TGTGCCAGCAGTTTAGTTTCGATCTGGGCAGGGGAAGACTACGAGCAGTACTTC. This translates into CASSLVSIWAGEDYEQYF.

The chain is built from TRBV7-8 and TRBJ2-2; tentatively, D is TRBD2 (5 bases). Germline V gene sequence: CDR1 SGHVS, CDR2 FQNEAQ. The CDR3 is made up of 17 amino acids. V was pared by 1 base and J by 4 bases, with 16 bases between. CDR3 region: CASSLGGFGVRTGELFF. The CDR3 nucleotides are TGTGCCAGCAGCTTAGGGGGTTTCGGGGTACGCACCGGGGAGCTGTTTTTT.

The chain has TRBV12-2 and TRBJ2-1; TRBD2 is the table's D call, not checked against the DNA. TRBV12-2 is annotated as a pseudogene. The CDR3 extends over 16 amino acids. CDR3 in amino acids: CASRAGQSGAYNEQFF. CDR3 in DNA: TGTGCAAGTCGCGCCGGCCAAAGCGGGGCCTACAATGAGCAGTTCTTC.

The V gene is TRBV7-3, the J gene TRBJ2-1, with no clear D. With 1 base removed from V and 6 bases from J, the gap between germline ends came to 10 bases. Germline lookup yields CDR1 SGHTA and CDR2 FQGTGA. The length of the CDR3 is 14 residues. The CDR3 protein is CASSLIPGINEQFF. The CDR3 DNA reads as TGTGCCAGCAGCTTAATACCAGGAATCAATGAGCAGTTCTTC.

The V and J genes are TRBV27 and TRBJ1-1; D is possibly TRBD1 (5 bases). Germline CDR1 and CDR2: MNHEY and SMNVEV (reference sequence). There are 13 residues in the CDR3. Trimming removed 4 bases from V and 8 bases from J, with 14 bases in between. CDR3 residues: CASSSGLTTEAFF. In DNA form, the CDR3 reads TGTGCCAGCAGTTCGGGACTGACAACCGAAGCTTTCTTT.

The chain recombines TRBV5-1 with TRBJ2-7; D uncertain. Trimming took off 0 bases at V and 0 bases at J, with 10 bases between the two ends. The germline gives CDR1 SGHRS, CDR2 YFSETQ. This CDR3 is 15 amino acids long. This CDR3 is CASSLGLTGSYEQYF. The CDR3 DNA reads as TGCGCCAGCAGCTTGGGACTTACCGGCTCCTACGAGCAGTACTTC.

The count of this clone is one. The chain employs TRBV7-9 and TRBJ2-7; tentative D call: TRBD2 (6 bases). V was pared by 3 bases and J by 3 bases, with 9 bases between. Germline V CDR1 and CDR2: SEHNR, FQNEAQ (reference sequence). This CDR3 is 13 amino acids long. The CDR3 nucleotides are TGTGCCAGCAGCTTCGGGAGTGGCTACGAGCAGTACTTC. It specifies CASSFGSGYEQYF.

This chain joins TRBV4-1 and TRBJ2-1; 12 bases fit TRBD2. Germline V gene data show CDR1 as MGHRA and CDR2 as YSYEKL. Trimming removed 4 bases from V and 14 bases from J; junction bases left unmatched: 3. The CDR3 sequence is 12 residues long. As DNA, the CDR3 is TGCGCCAGCAGCCCGCTAGCGGGAGGGAAGTTCTTC. Translated: CASSPLAGGKFF.

The V call is TRBV11-2, the J call TRBJ2-7; D gene unclear. Germline V gives CDR1 SGHAT, CDR2 FQNNGV. The V gene lost 5 bases and the J gene lost 3 bases, with 14 bases spanning the gap. This CDR3 has 14 amino acids. CDR3 nucleotides: TGTGCCAGCAGCCTAAACCGCGTAGGCTACGAGCAGTACTTC. Translated, it gives CASSLNRVGYEQYF.

The chain carries TRBV30 and TRBJ2-1, with 9 bases identical to TRBD1. Looked up from germline, CDR1 is GTSNPN and CDR2 is SVGIG (reference sequence). The CDR3 contains 16 residues. V was pared by 3 bases and J by 1 base, with 7 bases of the junction left unmatched. In DNA form, the CDR3 reads TGTGCCTGGAGCGCGGGACAGGGTCATTCCTACAATGAGCAGTTCTTC. It translates to CAWSAGQGHSYNEQFF.

The rearrangement links TRBV6-5 to TRBJ1-1; no clear D. The CDR3 contains 13 residues. Germline loops: CDR1 MNHEY, CDR2 SVGAGI. Trimming removed 5 bases from V and 1 base from J, with 8 bases in between. For the CDR3, the DNA is TGTGCCAGCAGTGAAAGAGAGAACACTGAAGCTTTCTTT. Translated: CASSERENTEAFF.

This chain links TRBV7-8 with TRBJ2-1, with 7 bases lining up with TRBD2. The CDR3 has 13 amino acids. Per the germline V gene, CDR1 is SGHVS and CDR2 is FQNEAQ. V gave up 5 bases and J gave up 5 bases; unmatched junction bases: 3. CDR3 nucleotides: TGTGCCAGCAGCCCTGGGGGGGACAATGAGCAGTTCTTC. Its translation is CASSPGGDNEQFF.

This clone was observed a handful of times. This chain uses TRBV10-3 with TRBJ2-7; D might be TRBD1 (5 bases). V gave up 3 bases and J gave up 1 base, with 10 bases separating them. This CDR3 has 14 amino acids. The germline CDR1 and CDR2 sequences are ENHRY and SYGVKD. The CDR3 nucleotides read TGTGCCATCAGTGATTTAGGGGTTTCCTACGAGCAGTACTTC. Its protein product is CAISDLGVSYEQYF.

The genes are TRBV6-1 and TRBJ2-6; TRBD1 is a possible D gene (6 bases). The CDR3 covers 20 residues. The V and J ends lost 2 bases and 0 bases respectively, with 20 bases between them. The germline V gene encodes CDR1 MNHNS and CDR2 SASEGT. CDR3 region: CASSETPSGAGISGANVLTF. For the CDR3, the DNA is TGTGCCAGCAGTGAAACCCCTTCAGGGGCTGGCATCTCTGGGGCCAACGTCCTGACTTTC.

J is TRBJ2-1 and V is TRBV7-8, with 11 bases matching TRBD2. V shed 5 bases, J shed 1 base, and the junction held 4 bases outside the gene matches. Germline CDR1 reads SGHVS; CDR2 reads FQNEAQ. The CDR3 extends over 16 amino acids. The CDR3 nucleotides are TGTGCCAGCAGCCCCCGACTAGCGGGATCCTACAATGAGCAGTTCTTC. Its translation is CASSPRLAGSYNEQFF.

V gene TRBV19 combines with J gene TRBJ2-1; weak D call: TRBD2 (5 bases). V dropped 0 bases and J dropped 4 bases, with 16 bases sitting between them. The germline V gene encodes CDR1 LNHDA and CDR2 SQIVND (reference sequence). The CDR3 runs to 17 residues. The CDR3 region is CASSIDRIGLQYNEQFF. The CDR3 DNA reads TGTGCCAGTAGTATAGATCGGATAGGACTCCAATACAATGAGCAGTTCTTC. Using reference TRBV19 and TRBJ2-1 for the parts outside the CDR3, the full variable domain is DGGITQSPKYLFRKEGQNVTLSCEQNLNHDAMYWYRQDPGQGLRLIYYSQIVNDFQKGDIAEGYSVSREKKESFPLTVTSAQKNPTAFYLCASSIDRIGLQYNEQFFGPGTRLTVL.

This clone came up a few times. This chain connects TRBV7-9 to TRBJ1-4, with 10 positions matching TRBD1. CDR3 length: 14 residues. The germline V gene has CDR1 SEHNR and CDR2 FQNEAQ (reference sequence). V trimming: 5 bases; J trimming: 7 bases; junction bases outside the gene matches: 4. CDR3 nucleotides: TGTGCCAGCAGCGGGACAGGGGTTTTTGAAAAACTGTTTTTT. Translated: CASSGTGVFEKLFF.

CDR3 in amino acids: CASSHMGPPGAFF. For the CDR3, the DNA is TGTGCCAGCAGCCACATGGGCCCCCCTGGAGCTTTCTTT. This rearrangement joins TRBV7-9 to TRBJ1-1; D is unclear. V lost 5 bases and J 10 bases, leaving 17 bases between the germline ends. This CDR3 has 13 residues. Germline V gene lookup returns CDR1 SEHNR and CDR2 FQNEAQ (reference sequence).

The chain links TRBV9 to TRBJ1-2; D ambiguous. Germline V lookup: CDR1 SGDLS, CDR2 YYNGEE. CDR3 size: 11 residues. Trimming removed 0 bases at V and 7 bases at J, with 4 bases between. The CDR3 here is CASSVGFGYTF. The CDR3 DNA sequence: TGTGCCAGCAGCGTAGGTTTTGGCTACACCTTC.